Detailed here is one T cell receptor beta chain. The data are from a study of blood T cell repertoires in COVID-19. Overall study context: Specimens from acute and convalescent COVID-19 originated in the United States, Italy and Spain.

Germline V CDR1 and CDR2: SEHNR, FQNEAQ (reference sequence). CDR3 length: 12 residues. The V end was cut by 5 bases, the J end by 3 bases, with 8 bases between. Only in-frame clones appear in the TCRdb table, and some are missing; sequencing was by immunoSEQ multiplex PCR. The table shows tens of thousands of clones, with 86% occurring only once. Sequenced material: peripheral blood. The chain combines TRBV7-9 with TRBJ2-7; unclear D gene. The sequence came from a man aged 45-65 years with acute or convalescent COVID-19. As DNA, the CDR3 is TGTGCCAGCAGCATGCAGCGCTACGAGCAGTACTTC. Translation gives CASSMQRYEQYF.